These 32 T cell receptor beta chains originate from one sample sequenced in a study of CD8+ T cells in alopecia areata. Extraction and reverse transcription of RNA yielded cDNA as the sequencing template. Produced via immunoSEQ multiplex PCR; TCRdb's table is partial and in-frame only. Here the sample spans about 120,000 clones, 53% being singletons. Treatment described: oral pan-JAK inhibitor, 5-10 mg twice daily. The sequences come from CD4+ T cells sorted from blood, collected at week 4, from a patient treated with tofacitinib. These TCRs come from a human donor with alopecia areata.

This chain connects TRBV7-3 to TRBJ2-2, with D perhaps being TRBD1 or TRBD2 (5 bases each). V dropped 5 bases and J dropped 5 bases, with 18 bases sitting between them. There are 16 residues in the CDR3. Germline V gives CDR1 SGHTA, CDR2 FQGTGA. The CDR3 DNA reads as TGTGCCAGCAGCCCCTATAGGGGAGTTGATACCGGGGAGCTGTTTTTT. Translated: CASSPYRGVDTGELFF.

The CDR3 region is CASSLKTSGKGVDTQYF. CDR3 nucleotide sequence: TGTGCCAGCTCACTCAAGACTAGCGGGAAGGGAGTGGATACGCAGTATTTT. The genes are TRBV18 and TRBJ2-3, with TRBD2 matching over 11 bases. Per germline, CDR1 KGHSH and CDR2 LQKENI. CDR3 length: 17 amino acids. The ends lost 4 bases at V and 6 bases at J; junction bases unmatched: 12.

The genes are TRBV6-1 and TRBJ2-7, with D perhaps given as TRBD1 or TRBD2 (5 bases each). The length of the CDR3 is 11 residues. Germline V lookup: CDR1 MNHNS, CDR2 SASEGT. V was shortened by 11 bases and J by 5 bases, with 13 bases between the two germline ends. DNA for the CDR3: TGTGCCGTGTTACGAGGGGACGAGCAGTACTTC. The encoded protein is CAVLRGDEQYF.

Concerning this clone: Other DNA sequences within the sample encode an identical CDR3. V and J are TRBV30 and TRBJ1-2; D unresolved. The V gene lost 2 bases and the J gene lost 2 bases, with 6 bases spanning the gap. The CDR3 runs to 12 residues. Germline V gene lookup returns CDR1 GTSNPN and CDR2 SVGIG (reference sequence). Here the CDR3 reads CAWSNTNYGYTF. The CDR3 DNA is TGTGCCTGGAGTAATACCAACTATGGCTACACCTTC.

The rearrangement joins TRBV25-1 to TRBJ2-7, with D perhaps TRBD1 (6 bases). The germline V gene has CDR1 MGHDK and CDR2 SYGVNS. The V gene lost 5 bases and the J gene lost 2 bases, with 16 bases spanning the gap. The CDR3 is made up of 15 amino acids. The CDR3: CASSSSSRGPYEQYF. DNA for the CDR3: TGTGCCAGCAGTTCATCTAGCAGGGGTCCCTACGAGCAGTACTTC.

The genes are TRBV7-9 and TRBJ1-5, with D unresolved. There are 14 residues in the CDR3. Germline V CDR1 and CDR2: SEHNR, FQNEAQ (reference sequence). Trimming stripped 3 bases from V and 7 bases from J, with 13 bases between. For the CDR3, the DNA is TGTGCCAGCAGCTTGGACCTGGCGGGGCAGCCCCAGCATTTT. Amino acids: CASSLDLAGQPQHF.

The J gene is TRBJ1-1, the V gene TRBV6-5; D remains unclear. The germline V gene encodes CDR1 MNHEY and CDR2 SVGAGI. This CDR3 contains 14 residues. Deletions cut 1 base from V and 1 base from J, with 7 bases between. CDR3: CASSYLDGNTEAFF. DNA for the CDR3: TGTGCCAGCAGTTACTTGGATGGGAACACTGAAGCTTTCTTT.

The V gene is TRBV4-2, the J gene TRBJ2-3; 8 bases are shared with TRBD2. This CDR3 has 16 residues. Germline lookup yields CDR1 LGHNA and CDR2 YNFKEQ. The ends lost 1 base at V and 0 bases at J; junction bases unmatched: 3. The DNA for the CDR3 is TGTGCCAGCAGCCAAGCAGCGGGAGCAAGCACAGATACGCAGTATTTT. It specifies CASSQAAGASTDTQYF.

This clone was counted a few times. The chain is built from TRBV29-1 and TRBJ2-5; no definite D call. V lost 7 bases to trimming and J lost 2 bases, with 5 bases between them. This CDR3 is built from 10 residues. CDR1 is SQVTM and CDR2 is ANQGSEA in the germline V gene. The CDR3 reads CSGGQETQYF. CDR3 nucleotide sequence: TGCAGCGGGGGACAAGAGACCCAGTACTTC.

This chain connects TRBV6-5 to TRBJ1-5; D remains unclear. This CDR3 is 14 amino acids long. Germline CDR1 reads MNHEY; CDR2 reads SVGAGI. V was trimmed by 6 bases and J by 2 bases, leaving 11 bases between them. The CDR3 DNA is TGTGCCAGCAGACGACTGCGGGGCAATCAGCCCCAGCATTTT. It translates to CASRRLRGNQPQHF.

The genes are TRBV5-1 and TRBJ2-7; unclear D gene. V was cut by 4 bases and J by 1 base, with 6 bases left in between. Germline-derived CDR1 and CDR2 are SGHRS and YFSETQ. This CDR3 contains 12 residues. This CDR3 reads CASSESSYEQYF. The CDR3 bases are TGCGCCAGCAGCGAAAGTTCCTACGAGCAGTACTTC.

The CDR3 loop reads CSVELISGNTIYF. DNA of the CDR3: TGCAGCGTTGAGCTCATCTCTGGAAACACCATATATTTT. The chain uses TRBV29-1 and TRBJ1-3; D is uncertain. With 3 bases removed from V and 0 bases from J, the gap between germline ends came to 6 bases. Germline-derived CDR1 and CDR2 are SQVTM and ANQGSEA. The length of the CDR3 is 13 residues.

The V gene is TRBV29-1, the J gene TRBJ2-3; D remains ambiguous. Trimming removed 4 bases at V and 4 bases at J, with 12 bases between. CDR3 length: 13 amino acids. Germline CDR1 and CDR2: SQVTM and ANQGSEA. The CDR3 reads CSVGRPFSDTQYF. CDR3 bases: TGCAGCGTTGGACGTCCTTTTTCAGATACGCAGTATTTT.

J is TRBJ2-4 and V is TRBV14; maybe TRBD1 (5 bases). Germline values: CDR1 SGHDN, CDR2 FVKESK. Trimming pared 4 bases from V and 5 bases from J, leaving 21 bases between. The CDR3 spans 17 residues. CDR3: CASSPRQTSTGQNIQYF. The CDR3 nucleotides read TGTGCCAGCAGCCCAAGACAGACCAGCACAGGCCAAAACATTCAGTACTTC.

V usage is TRBV30 and J usage is TRBJ1-2; 7 bases map to TRBD1. This CDR3 is built from 10 residues. V gave up 7 bases and J gave up 6 bases; unmatched junction bases: 2. Germline CDR1 GTSNPN, CDR2 SVGIG (reference sequence). The CDR3 nucleotides are TGTGCCTCCGACAGGGATGGCTACACCTTC. Amino acids: CASDRDGYTF.

This rearrangement joins TRBV30 to TRBJ1-2; TRBD1 is a possible D gene (5 bases). V was trimmed by 0 bases and J by 8 bases, leaving 13 bases between them. The CDR3 has 13 amino acids. Germline V lookup: CDR1 GTSNPN, CDR2 SVGIG (reference sequence). DNA of the CDR3: TGTGCCTGGAGTGTAAAAGGGACGTACGGCTACACCTTC. Its translation: CAWSVKGTYGYTF.

The CDR3 sequence is CASSPEGGGANVLTF. The CDR3, as DNA: TGTGCCAGCAGTCCAGAAGGGGGTGGGGCCAACGTCCTGACTTTC. The gene calls are TRBV25-1 and TRBJ2-6; possible D gene TRBD1, 6 bases. The CDR3 is 15 residues long. The V gene lost 5 bases and the J gene lost 3 bases, with 11 bases spanning the gap. Germline V gene sequence: CDR1 MGHDK, CDR2 SYGVNS.

V is TRBV29-1 and J is TRBJ1-4, with 7 bases aligning to TRBD1. V shed 6 bases, J shed 8 bases, and the junction held 3 bases outside the gene matches. This CDR3 is 11 amino acids long. Germline V lookup: CDR1 SQVTM, CDR2 ANQGSEA. The CDR3 sequence is CSVRTGEKLFF. The CDR3 bases are TGCAGCGTCCGGACAGGAGAAAAACTGTTTTTT.

This chain joins TRBV5-6 and TRBJ1-1, with no clear D. The CDR3 spans 13 residues. The V and J ends lost 0 bases and 7 bases respectively, with 10 bases between them. The germline gives CDR1 SGHDT, CDR2 YYEEEE. This CDR3 is CASSLGRHSEAFF. CDR3 nucleotides: TGTGCCAGCAGCTTGGGAAGACATAGTGAAGCTTTCTTT.

The sample holds a few counts of this clone. The chain uses TRBV30 and TRBJ2-2; 8 nucleotides line up with TRBD2. CDR1 is GTSNPN and CDR2 is SVGIG in the germline V gene (reference sequence). Unmatched junction bases numbered 3, after V lost 2 bases and J lost 1 base. The length of the CDR3 is 15 residues. The chain's CDR3 is CAWSKGLGNTGELFF. CDR3 in DNA: TGTGCCTGGAGTAAGGGACTAGGGAACACCGGGGAGCTGTTTTTT.

This rearrangement joins TRBV5-1 to TRBJ1-5, with unresolved D. The CDR3 contains 15 residues. The V gene's germline CDR1 is SGHRS and CDR2 YFSETQ. V lost 0 bases, J lost 1 base, and 8 bases lay in between. The CDR3 coding sequence is TGCGCCAGCAGCTTGGACGGCACCAGCAATCAGCCCCAGCATTTT. This codes for CASSLDGTSNQPQHF.

This clone occurred a few times. The CDR3 here is CASSPLISGEAFF. CDR3 DNA: TGTGCCAGCAGCCCGTTGATCAGCGGTGAAGCTTTCTTT. The chain is built from TRBV14 and TRBJ1-1, with unresolved D. The germline CDR1 and CDR2 sequences are SGHDN and FVKESK. The CDR3 contains 13 residues. V was cut by 4 bases and J by 7 bases, with 13 bases left in between. The full variable domain, with the rest looked up from reference TRBV14 and TRBJ1-1, is EAGVTQFPSHSVIEKGQTVTLRCDPISGHDNLYWYRRVMGKEIKFLLHFVKESKQDESGMPNNRFLAERTGGTYSTLKVQPAELEDSGVYFCASSPLISGEAFFGQGTRLTVV.

With regard to this clone: Other DNA variants within this sample encode the same CDR3. This chain joins TRBV30 and TRBJ1-2; D ambiguous. The V end lost 0 bases, the J end lost 5 bases, and 4 bases lay between the germline ends. From germline, CDR1 is GTSNPN and CDR2 SVGIG (reference sequence). The CDR3 contains 11 residues. The CDR3 is CAWSVGYGYTF. CDR3 sequence (DNA): TGTGCCTGGAGTGTCGGGTATGGCTACACCTTC.

The rearrangement links TRBV29-1 to TRBJ1-2; perhaps TRBD1 as D (6 bases). The CDR3 spans 12 residues. Germline CDR1 reads SQVTM; CDR2 reads ANQGSEA. The V end lost 7 bases, the J end lost 4 bases, and 13 bases lay between the germline ends. CDR3 sequence: CSAETQGYGYTF. The CDR3 DNA reads as TGCAGCGCGGAAACACAGGGCTATGGCTACACCTTC.

This clone appeared a few times. The chain is built from TRBV6-6 and TRBJ2-2; TRBD1 agrees at 7 bases. The trim removed 2 bases at V and 6 bases at J, leaving 0 bases unmatched. This CDR3 contains 13 residues. Germline lookup yields CDR1 MNHNY and CDR2 SVGAGI (reference sequence). The CDR3 loop reads CASSYQGAGELFF. In DNA, the CDR3 is TGTGCCAGCAGTTACCAGGGGGCCGGGGAGCTGTTTTTT.

V is TRBV11-2 and J is TRBJ2-7; 7 positions match TRBD1. From germline, CDR1 is SGHAT and CDR2 FQNNGV. This CDR3 spans 15 amino acids. With 4 bases clipped from V and 3 bases from J, the junction kept 9 bases outside the gene matches. Here the CDR3 reads CASSSGQPLYYEQYF. The CDR3 coding sequence is TGTGCCAGCAGCTCGGGACAGCCATTATACTACGAGCAGTACTTC.

V and J are TRBV10-2 and TRBJ2-7; 10 bases map to TRBD1. The V segment lost 4 bases and the J segment 6 bases; nucleotides outside the gene matches: 9. The CDR3 covers 15 residues. Per germline, CDR1 WSHSY and CDR2 SAAADI. The CDR3 protein is CASSGPGQGTAEQYF. The CDR3 DNA follows: TGCGCCAGCAGTGGGCCGGGACAGGGGACGGCCGAGCAGTACTTC.

There are a few counts of this clone. V and J are TRBV7-9 and TRBJ2-1, with D hard to call. V dropped 10 bases and J dropped 10 bases, with 5 bases sitting between them. CDR1 and CDR2 from the germline V gene are SEHNR and FQNEAQ (reference sequence). The CDR3 loop spans 8 amino acids. CDR3 protein: CATGEQFF. The CDR3 nucleotides are TGTGCCACCGGCGAGCAGTTCTTC. Full variable domain (outside the CDR3, taken from reference TRBV7-9 and TRBJ2-1): DTGVSQNPRHKITKRGQNVTFRCDPISEHNRLYWYRQTLGQGPEFLTYFQNEAQLEKSRLLSDRFSAERPKGSFSTLEIQRTEQGDSAMYLCATGEQFFGPGTRLTVL.

This clone was recorded only once. The rearrangement links TRBV6-5 to TRBJ1-2; possibly TRBD1 for D (5 bases). This CDR3 region has 13 residues. In germline, CDR1 is MNHEY, CDR2 SVGAGI. Trimming took 2 bases from V and 3 from J, leaving 7 bases between them. This chain's CDR3 is CASSYGTHYGYTF. The CDR3 bases are TGTGCCAGCAGTTACGGGACCCACTATGGCTACACCTTC.

A single count supports this clone. The chain joins TRBV30 to TRBJ2-2, with a possible D match to TRBD2 (6 bases). The germline V gene encodes CDR1 GTSNPN and CDR2 SVGIG (reference sequence). The ends were cut back, 2 bases at V and 0 bases at J, with 7 bases in the middle. CDR3 length: 14 residues. CDR3: CAWSRLANTGELFF. The CDR3 region has the DNA TGTGCCTGGAGTCGACTAGCGAACACCGGGGAGCTGTTTTTT. Looking up the rest from reference TRBV30 and TRBJ2-2 gives the full variable domain: SQTIHQWPATLVQPVGSPLSLECTVEGTSNPNLYWYRQAAGRGLQLLFYSVGIGQISSEVPQNLSASRPQDRQFILSSKKLLLSDSGFYLCAWSRLANTGELFFGEGSRLTVL.

The chain couples TRBV30 to TRBJ1-1; no firm D call. Germline V gene sequence: CDR1 GTSNPN, CDR2 SVGIG (reference sequence). V lost 0 bases to trimming and J lost 4 bases, with 9 bases between them. This CDR3 spans 13 amino acids. CDR3: CAWSVNFVTEAFF. Here the CDR3 DNA reads TGTGCCTGGAGTGTAAACTTCGTCACTGAAGCTTTCTTT. Based on the CDR3 plus reference TRBV30 and TRBJ1-1, the full variable domain is SQTIHQWPATLVQPVGSPLSLECTVEGTSNPNLYWYRQAAGRGLQLLFYSVGIGQISSEVPQNLSASRPQDRQFILSSKKLLLSDSGFYLCAWSVNFVTEAFFGQGTRLTVV.

The chain uses TRBV18 and TRBJ2-5; D ambiguous. The V gene's germline CDR1 is KGHSH and CDR2 LQKENI. Trimming removed 0 bases from V and 0 bases from J, with 5 bases in between. The CDR3 extends over 14 amino acids. The CDR3 protein is CASSPPWYQETQYF. DNA of the CDR3: TGTGCCAGCTCACCACCGTGGTACCAAGAGACCCAGTACTTC.